This T cell receptor beta chain was obtained from a study of blood T cell repertoires in COVID-19. Overall study context: Sources were T cells, B-cell-depleted T cells, or PBMCs; the material itself was cDNA or gDNA.

The germline gives CDR1 SQVTM, CDR2 ANQGSEA. The V and J ends lost 3 bases and 4 bases, in that order; junction bases with no gene match: 12. This CDR3 comprises 16 residues. Produced via immunoSEQ multiplex PCR; TCRdb's table is partial and in-frame only. The sample has roughly 330,000 clones, around 87% seen once; the top ten hold approximately 5.3%. The clonotype comes from a young woman who had recovered from COVID-19. This chain joins TRBV29-1 and TRBJ2-5, with 9 bases that match TRBD2. Input material: PBMCs or T cells enriched from blood (not recorded which). In DNA, the CDR3 is TGCAGCGTTGACCAATCGGGCGGGGGGGCCGGAGAGACCCAGTACTTC. It encodes CSVDQSGGGAGETQYF.